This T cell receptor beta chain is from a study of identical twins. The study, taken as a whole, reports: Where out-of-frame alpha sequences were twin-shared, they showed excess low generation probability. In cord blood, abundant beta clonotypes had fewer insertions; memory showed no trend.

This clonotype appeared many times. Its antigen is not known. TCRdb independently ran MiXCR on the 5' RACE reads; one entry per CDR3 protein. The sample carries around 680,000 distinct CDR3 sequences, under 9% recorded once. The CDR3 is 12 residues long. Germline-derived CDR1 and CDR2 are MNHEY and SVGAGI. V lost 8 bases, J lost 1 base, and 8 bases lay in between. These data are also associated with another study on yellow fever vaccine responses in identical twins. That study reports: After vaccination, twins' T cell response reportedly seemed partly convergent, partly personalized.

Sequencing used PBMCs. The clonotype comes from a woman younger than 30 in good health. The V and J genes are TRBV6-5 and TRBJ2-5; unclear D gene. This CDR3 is CASLDFQETQYF. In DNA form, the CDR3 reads TGTGCCAGCTTGGATTTCCAAGAGACCCAGTACTTC.